This TCR beta chain appears in the sequencing data of a study of CD8 T cells in ankylosing spondylitis. Study-level results: Eight or nine highly homologous variants made up a TCR beta motif that seemed to typify ankylosing spondylitis blood.

TCRdb called the 5' RACE reads again in MiXCR, with one record for every CDR3 protein. Found here are under 850,000 distinct CDR3 sequences, over 15% of them singletons; the top ten hold 15% to 20%. Trimming took 0 bases from V and 3 from J; bases not matched to a gene: 14. The CDR3 totals 19 residues. Germline V gives CDR1 MNHEY, CDR2 SVGAGI. This clonotype has only a few counts. The antigen remains undetermined. The source of this sequence is a male donor with ankylosing spondylitis. Sequencing was carried out using blood, either unsorted or a sorted T cell fraction (not recorded which). The rearrangement joins TRBV6-5 to TRBJ1-5, with TRBD1 matching 7 bases. The CDR3 loop is CASSYSRRGQGDNNQPQHF. The CDR3 DNA reads TGTGCCAGCAGTTACTCTAGGAGGGGGCAGGGGGATAACAATCAGCCCCAGCATTTT.